The entry that follows covers one T cell receptor beta chain sequence. The entry originates in a study of blood T cell repertoires in COVID-19. Original processing notes: Estimation of nucleated cell counts relied on the amplification of reference gene primers. Produced via immunoSEQ multiplex PCR; TCRdb's table is partial and in-frame only. V and J calls and clone size come straight from that table; D and trimming were deduced from the DNA. This table holds 300,000 or so clones, about 89% found once. This CDR3 is built from 17 residues. Trimming took off 4 bases at V and 1 base at J, with 16 bases between the two ends. From germline, CDR1 is MNHEY and CDR2 SVGEGT.

The receptor comes from a man younger than 30 who had recovered from COVID-19. This chain uses TRBV6-2 or TRBV6-3 with TRBJ2-2, with D possibly TRBD2 on 5 matching bases. Source material: peripheral blood. Here the CDR3 DNA reads TGTGCCAGCAGTTTCAACAACCTCGGAGGGAACACCGGGGAGCTGTTTTTT. Protein product: CASSFNNLGGNTGELFF.